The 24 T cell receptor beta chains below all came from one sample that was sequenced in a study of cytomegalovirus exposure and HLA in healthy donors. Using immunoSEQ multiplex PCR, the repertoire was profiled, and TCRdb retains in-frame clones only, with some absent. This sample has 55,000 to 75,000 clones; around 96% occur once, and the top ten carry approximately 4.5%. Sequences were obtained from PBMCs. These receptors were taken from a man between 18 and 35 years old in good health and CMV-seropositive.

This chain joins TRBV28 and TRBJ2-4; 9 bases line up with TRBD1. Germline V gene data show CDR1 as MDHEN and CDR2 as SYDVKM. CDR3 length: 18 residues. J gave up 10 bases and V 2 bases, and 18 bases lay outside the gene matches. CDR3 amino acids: CASSLPYRGREGRQIQYF. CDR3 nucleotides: TGTGCCAGCAGTTTACCTTACAGGGGGCGTGAGGGACGCCAAATTCAGTACTTC.

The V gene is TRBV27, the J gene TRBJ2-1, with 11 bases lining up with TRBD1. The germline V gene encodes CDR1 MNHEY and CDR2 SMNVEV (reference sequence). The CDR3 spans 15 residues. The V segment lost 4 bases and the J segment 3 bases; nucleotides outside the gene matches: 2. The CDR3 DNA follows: TGTGCCAGCAGTTCCGGGACAGGGGGCTACAATGAGCAGTTCTTC. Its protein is CASSSGTGGYNEQFF.

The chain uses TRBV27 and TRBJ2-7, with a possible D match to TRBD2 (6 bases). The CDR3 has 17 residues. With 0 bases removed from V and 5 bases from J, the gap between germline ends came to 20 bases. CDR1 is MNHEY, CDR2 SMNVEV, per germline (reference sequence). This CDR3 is CASSLSLGGIFMHEQYF. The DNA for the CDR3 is TGTGCCAGCAGTTTATCGCTCGGGGGAATCTTTATGCACGAGCAGTACTTC.

CDR3 loop: CATSQGGGNEKLFF. The CDR3 DNA sequence: TGTGCCACCAGCCAAGGGGGGGGTAATGAAAAACTGTTTTTT. This chain connects TRBV15 to TRBJ1-4; possibly TRBD1 for D (6 bases). This CDR3 has 14 amino acids. The V end lost 5 bases, the J end lost 4 bases, and 11 bases lay between the germline ends. Germline lookup yields CDR1 LNHNV and CDR2 YYDKDF (reference sequence).

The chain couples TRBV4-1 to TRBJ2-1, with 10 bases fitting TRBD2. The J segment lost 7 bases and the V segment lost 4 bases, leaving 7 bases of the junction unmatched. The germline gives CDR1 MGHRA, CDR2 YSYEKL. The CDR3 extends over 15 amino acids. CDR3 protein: CASSPASGSGNEQFF. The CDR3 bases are TGCGCCAGCAGCCCAGCTAGCGGGAGTGGAAATGAGCAGTTCTTC.

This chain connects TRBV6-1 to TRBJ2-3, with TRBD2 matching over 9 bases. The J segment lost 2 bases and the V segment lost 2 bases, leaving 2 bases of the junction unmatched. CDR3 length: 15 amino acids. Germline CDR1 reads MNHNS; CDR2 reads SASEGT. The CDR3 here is CASSELAGNTDTQYF. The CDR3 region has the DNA TGTGCCAGCAGTGAACTAGCGGGAAACACAGATACGCAGTATTTT.

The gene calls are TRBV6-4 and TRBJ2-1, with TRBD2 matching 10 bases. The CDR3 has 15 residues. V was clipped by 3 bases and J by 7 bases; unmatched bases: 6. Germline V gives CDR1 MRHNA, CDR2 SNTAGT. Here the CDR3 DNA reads TGTGCCAGCAGTGAAACAGCGGGGGGGCCGAATGAGCAGTTCTTC. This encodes CASSETAGGPNEQFF.

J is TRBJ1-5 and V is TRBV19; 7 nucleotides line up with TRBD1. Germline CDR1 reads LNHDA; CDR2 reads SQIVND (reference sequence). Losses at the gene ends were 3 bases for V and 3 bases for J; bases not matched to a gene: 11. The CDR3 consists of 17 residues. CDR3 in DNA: TGTGCCAGTAGTATTGAGGGCAGGGGGGATTACAATCAGCCCCAGCATTTT. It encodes CASSIEGRGDYNQPQHF.

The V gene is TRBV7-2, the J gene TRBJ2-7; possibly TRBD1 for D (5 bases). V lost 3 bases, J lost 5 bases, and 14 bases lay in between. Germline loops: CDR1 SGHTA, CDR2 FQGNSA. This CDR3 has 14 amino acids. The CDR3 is CASSFGFAGNEQYF. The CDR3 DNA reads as TGTGCCAGCAGCTTTGGCTTCGCAGGGAACGAGCAGTACTTC.

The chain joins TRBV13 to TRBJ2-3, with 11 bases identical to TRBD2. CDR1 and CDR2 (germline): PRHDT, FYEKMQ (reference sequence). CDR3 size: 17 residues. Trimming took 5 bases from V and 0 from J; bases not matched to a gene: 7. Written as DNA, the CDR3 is TGTGCCAGCAGCCCCTTAGCGGGAGGGACTAGCACAGATACGCAGTATTTT. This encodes CASSPLAGGTSTDTQYF.

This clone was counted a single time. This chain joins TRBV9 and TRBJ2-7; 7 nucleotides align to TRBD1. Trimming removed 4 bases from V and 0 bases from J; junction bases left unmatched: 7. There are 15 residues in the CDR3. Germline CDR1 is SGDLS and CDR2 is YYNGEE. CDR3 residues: CASSTGDRSSYEQYF. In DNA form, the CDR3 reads TGTGCCAGCAGCACCGGGGACAGAAGCTCCTACGAGCAGTACTTC.

Here the CDR3 reads CSVEDQAGRGNEQFF. For the CDR3, the DNA is TGCAGCGTTGAAGATCAAGCGGGACGGGGGAATGAGCAGTTCTTC. This chain joins TRBV29-1 and TRBJ2-1; TRBD2 matches 7 bases. Per the germline V gene, CDR1 is SQVTM and CDR2 is ANQGSEA. J was trimmed by 7 bases and V by 0 bases; bases with no gene match: 9. This CDR3 spans 15 amino acids.

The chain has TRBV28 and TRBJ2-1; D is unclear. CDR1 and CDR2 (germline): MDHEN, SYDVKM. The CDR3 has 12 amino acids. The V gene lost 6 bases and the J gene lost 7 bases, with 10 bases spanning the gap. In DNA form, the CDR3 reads TGTGCCAGCAGCACCCTGAGGAATGAGCAGTTCTTC. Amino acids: CASSTLRNEQFF.

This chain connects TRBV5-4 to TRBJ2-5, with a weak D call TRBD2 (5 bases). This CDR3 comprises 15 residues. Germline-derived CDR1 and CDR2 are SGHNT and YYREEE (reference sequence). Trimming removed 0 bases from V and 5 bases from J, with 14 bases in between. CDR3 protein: CASSLVPTSGETQYF. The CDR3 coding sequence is TGTGCCAGCAGCTTGGTCCCTACCAGCGGTGAGACCCAGTACTTC. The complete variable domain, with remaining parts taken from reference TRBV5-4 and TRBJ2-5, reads ETGVTQSPTHLIKTRGQQVTLRCSSQSGHNTVSWYQQALGQGPQFIFQYYREEENGRGNFPPRFSGLQFPNYSSELNVNALELDDSALYLCASSLVPTSGETQYFGPGTRLLVL.

CDR3 sequence reads: CASSRQGVVYEQYF. In nucleotides, the CDR3 is TGTGCCAGCAGCCGCCAAGGGGTTGTCTACGAGCAGTACTTC. V gene TRBV11-2 combines with J gene TRBJ2-7; D is possibly TRBD1 (5 bases). The CDR3 runs 14 residues. V dropped 5 bases and J dropped 3 bases, with 14 bases sitting between them. The germline gives CDR1 SGHAT, CDR2 FQNNGV.

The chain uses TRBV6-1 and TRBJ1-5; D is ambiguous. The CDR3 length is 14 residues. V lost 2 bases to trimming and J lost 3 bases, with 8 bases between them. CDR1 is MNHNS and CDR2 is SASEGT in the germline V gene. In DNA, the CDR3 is TGTGCCAGCAGTGAACCGGGGTCCAATCAGCCCCAGCATTTT. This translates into CASSEPGSNQPQHF.

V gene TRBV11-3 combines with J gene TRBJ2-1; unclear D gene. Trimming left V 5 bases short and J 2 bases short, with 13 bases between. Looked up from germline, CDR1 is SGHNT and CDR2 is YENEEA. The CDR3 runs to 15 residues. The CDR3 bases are TGTGCCAGCAGCGTAACTCCCACCGCCTACAATGAGCAGTTCTTC. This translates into CASSVTPTAYNEQFF.

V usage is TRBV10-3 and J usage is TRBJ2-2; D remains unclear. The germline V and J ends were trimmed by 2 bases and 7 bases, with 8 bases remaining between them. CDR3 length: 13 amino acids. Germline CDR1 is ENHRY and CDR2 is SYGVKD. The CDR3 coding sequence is TGTGCCATCAGTGAGCTTTCCGGCGGGGAGCTGTTTTTT. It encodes CAISELSGGELFF.

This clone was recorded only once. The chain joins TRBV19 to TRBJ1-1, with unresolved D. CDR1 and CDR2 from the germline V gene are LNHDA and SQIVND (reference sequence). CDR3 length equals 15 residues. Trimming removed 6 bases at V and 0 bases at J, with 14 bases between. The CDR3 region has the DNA TGTGCCAGTAGGAGGGCCCGACAAGTGAACACTGAAGCTTTCTTT. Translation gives CASRRARQVNTEAFF.

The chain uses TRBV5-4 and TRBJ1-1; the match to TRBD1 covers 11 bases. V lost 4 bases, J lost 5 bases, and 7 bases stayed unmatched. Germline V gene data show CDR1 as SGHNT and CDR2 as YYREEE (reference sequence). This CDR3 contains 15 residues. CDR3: CASSQDRGRWTEAFF. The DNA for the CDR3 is TGTGCCAGCAGCCAGGACAGGGGGCGGTGGACTGAAGCTTTCTTT.

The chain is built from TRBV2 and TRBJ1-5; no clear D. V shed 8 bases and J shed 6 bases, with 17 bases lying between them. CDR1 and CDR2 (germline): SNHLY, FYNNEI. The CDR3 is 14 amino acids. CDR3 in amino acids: CASGAGKGSQPQHF. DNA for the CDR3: TGTGCCAGCGGCGCGGGTAAGGGTAGTCAGCCCCAGCATTTT. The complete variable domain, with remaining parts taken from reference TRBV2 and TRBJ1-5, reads EPEVTQTPSHQVTQMGQEVILRCVPISNHLYFYWYRQILGQKVEFLVSFYNNEISEKSEIFDDQFSVERPDGSNFTLKIRSTKLEDSAMYFCASGAGKGSQPQHFGDGTRLSIL.

The chain's CDR3 is CASRISGTGYDEQFF. The CDR3 DNA follows: TGTGCCAGTAGGATATCCGGGACAGGGTACGATGAGCAGTTCTTC. The chain combines TRBV19 with TRBJ2-1, with 9 bases that match TRBD1. V shed 6 bases, J shed 8 bases, and the junction held 11 bases outside the gene matches. Germline assignment: CDR1 LNHDA and CDR2 SQIVND (reference sequence). The CDR3 has 15 amino acids.

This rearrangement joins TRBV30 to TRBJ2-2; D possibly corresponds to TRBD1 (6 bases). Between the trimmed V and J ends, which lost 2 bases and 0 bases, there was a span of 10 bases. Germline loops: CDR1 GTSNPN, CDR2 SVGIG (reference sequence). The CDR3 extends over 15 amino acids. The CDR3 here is CAWSIRGANTGELFF. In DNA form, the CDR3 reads TGTGCCTGGAGTATCAGGGGCGCGAACACCGGGGAGCTGTTTTTT.

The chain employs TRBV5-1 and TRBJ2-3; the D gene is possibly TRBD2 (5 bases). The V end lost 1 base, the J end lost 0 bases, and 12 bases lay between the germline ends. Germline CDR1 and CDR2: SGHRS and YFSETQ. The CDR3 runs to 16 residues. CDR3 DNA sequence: TGCGCCAGCAGCTTGCCTAGCCCGACTAGCACAGATACGCAGTATTTT. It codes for CASSLPSPTSTDTQYF.